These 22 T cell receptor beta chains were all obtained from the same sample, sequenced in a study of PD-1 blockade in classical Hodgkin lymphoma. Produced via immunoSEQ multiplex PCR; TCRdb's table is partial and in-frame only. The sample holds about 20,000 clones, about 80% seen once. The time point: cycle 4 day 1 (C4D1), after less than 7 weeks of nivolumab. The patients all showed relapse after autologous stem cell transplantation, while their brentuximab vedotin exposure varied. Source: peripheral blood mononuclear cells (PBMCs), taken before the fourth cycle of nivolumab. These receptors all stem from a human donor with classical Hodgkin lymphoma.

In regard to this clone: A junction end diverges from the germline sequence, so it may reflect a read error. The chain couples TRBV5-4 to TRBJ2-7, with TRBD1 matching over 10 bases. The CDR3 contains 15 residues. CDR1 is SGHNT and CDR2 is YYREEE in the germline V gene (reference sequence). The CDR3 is CASSPGTGEGYEQYF. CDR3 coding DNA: TGCGCCAGCAGCCCTGGGACAGGGGAGGGGTACGAGCAGTACTTC. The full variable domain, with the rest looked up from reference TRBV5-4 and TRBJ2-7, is ETGVTQSPTHLIKTRGQQVTLRCSSQSGHNTVSWYQQALGQGPQFIFQYYREEENGRGNFPPRFSGLQFPNYSSELNVNALELDDSALYLCASSPGTGEGYEQYFGPGTRLTVT.

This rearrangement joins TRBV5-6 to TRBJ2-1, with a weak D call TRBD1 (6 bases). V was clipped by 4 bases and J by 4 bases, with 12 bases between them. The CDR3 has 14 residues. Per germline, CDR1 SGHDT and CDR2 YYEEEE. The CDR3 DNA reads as TGTGCCAGCAGCCCGCAGGGGATTTACAATGAGCAGTTCTTC. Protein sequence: CASSPQGIYNEQFF.

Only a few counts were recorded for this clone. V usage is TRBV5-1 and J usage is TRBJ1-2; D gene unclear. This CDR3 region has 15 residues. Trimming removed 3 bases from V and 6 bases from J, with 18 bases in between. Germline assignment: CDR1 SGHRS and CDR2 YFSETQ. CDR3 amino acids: CASSSMTDLRHGYTF. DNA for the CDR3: TGCGCCAGCAGCTCCATGACGGATCTAAGGCATGGCTACACCTTC.

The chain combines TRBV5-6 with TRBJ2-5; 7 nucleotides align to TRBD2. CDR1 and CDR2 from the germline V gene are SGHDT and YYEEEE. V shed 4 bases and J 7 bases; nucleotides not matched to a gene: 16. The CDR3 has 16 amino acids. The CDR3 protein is CASSPNGRGVYGTQYF. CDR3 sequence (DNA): TGTGCCAGCAGCCCCAATGGGAGGGGAGTTTATGGGACCCAGTACTTC.

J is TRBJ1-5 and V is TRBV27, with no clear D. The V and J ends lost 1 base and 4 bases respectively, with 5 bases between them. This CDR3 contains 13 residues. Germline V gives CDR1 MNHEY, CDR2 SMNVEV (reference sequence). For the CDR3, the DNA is TGTGCCAGCAGTTTATGGGGTAATCAGCCCCAGCATTTT. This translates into CASSLWGNQPQHF.

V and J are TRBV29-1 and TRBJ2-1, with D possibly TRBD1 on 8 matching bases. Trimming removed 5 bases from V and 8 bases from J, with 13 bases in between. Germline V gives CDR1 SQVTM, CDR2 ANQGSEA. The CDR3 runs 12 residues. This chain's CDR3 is CSVRQGRDEQFF. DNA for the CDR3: TGCAGCGTTCGACAGGGGAGGGATGAGCAGTTCTTC.

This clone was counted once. The CDR3 loop reads CASSYVDRQKEQYF. CDR3 coding DNA: TGTGCCAGTAGTTATGTGGACAGACAAAAAGAGCAGTACTTC. The gene calls are TRBV19 and TRBJ2-7; tentatively, D is TRBD1 (6 bases). V was clipped by 5 bases and J by 7 bases, with 18 bases between them. The CDR3 is 14 residues long. Germline V gene lookup returns CDR1 LNHDA and CDR2 SQIVND (reference sequence).

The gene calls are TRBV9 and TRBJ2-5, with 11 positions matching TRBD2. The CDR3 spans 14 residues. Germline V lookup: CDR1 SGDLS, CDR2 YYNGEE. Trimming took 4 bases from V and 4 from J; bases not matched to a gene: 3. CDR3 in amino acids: CASSILAGGETQYF. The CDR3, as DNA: TGTGCCAGCAGCATCCTAGCGGGAGGAGAGACCCAGTACTTC.

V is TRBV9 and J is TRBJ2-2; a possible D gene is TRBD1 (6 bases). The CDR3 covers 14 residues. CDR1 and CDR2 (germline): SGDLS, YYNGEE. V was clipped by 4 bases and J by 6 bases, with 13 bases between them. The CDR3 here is CASSLHRAAGELFF. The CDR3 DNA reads TGTGCCAGCAGCCTCCACAGGGCGGCCGGGGAGCTGTTTTTT.

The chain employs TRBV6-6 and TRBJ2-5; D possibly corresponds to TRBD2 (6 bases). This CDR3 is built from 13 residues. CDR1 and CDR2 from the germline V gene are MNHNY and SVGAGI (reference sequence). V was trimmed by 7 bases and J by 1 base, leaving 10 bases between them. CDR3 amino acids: CASNGGSQETQYF. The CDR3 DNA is TGTGCCAGCAATGGGGGGAGCCAAGAGACCCAGTACTTC.

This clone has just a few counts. CDR3 nucleotides: TGTGCCAGCAGCCAAGATTTGACGTTGGGGGGGGACCTCTATGGCTACACCTTC. Amino acid sequence: CASSQDLTLGGDLYGYTF. The chain uses TRBV4-2 and TRBJ1-2, with D tentatively TRBD1 (5 bases). Germline assignment: CDR1 LGHNA and CDR2 YNFKEQ. Trimming pared 0 bases from V and 4 bases from J, leaving 21 bases between. This CDR3 is built from 18 residues.

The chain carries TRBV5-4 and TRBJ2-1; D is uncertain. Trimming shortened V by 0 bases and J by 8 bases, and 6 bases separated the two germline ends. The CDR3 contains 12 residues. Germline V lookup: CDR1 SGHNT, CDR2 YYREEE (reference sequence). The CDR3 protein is CASSLARDEQFF. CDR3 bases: TGTGCCAGCAGCTTGGCCCGTGATGAGCAGTTCTTC.

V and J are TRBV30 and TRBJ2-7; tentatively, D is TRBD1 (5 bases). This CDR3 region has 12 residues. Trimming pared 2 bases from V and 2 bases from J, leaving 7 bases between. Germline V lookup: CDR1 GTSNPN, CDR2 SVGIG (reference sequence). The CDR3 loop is CAWSLDTYEQYF. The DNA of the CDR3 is TGTGCCTGGAGTTTGGACACCTACGAGCAGTACTTC.

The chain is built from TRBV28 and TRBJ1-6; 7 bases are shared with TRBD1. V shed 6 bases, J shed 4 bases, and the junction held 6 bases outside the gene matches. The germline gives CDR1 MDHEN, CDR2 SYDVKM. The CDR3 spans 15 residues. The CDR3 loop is CASRTPGQYNSPLHF. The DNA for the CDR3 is TGTGCCAGCAGAACACCGGGACAGTATAATTCACCCCTCCACTTT.

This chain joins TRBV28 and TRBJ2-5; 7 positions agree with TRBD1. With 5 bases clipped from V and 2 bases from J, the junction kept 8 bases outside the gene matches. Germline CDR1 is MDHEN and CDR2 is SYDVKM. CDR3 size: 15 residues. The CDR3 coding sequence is TGTGCCAGCAGTCACCGGGACAGACCTCAAGAGACCCAGTACTTC. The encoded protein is CASSHRDRPQETQYF.

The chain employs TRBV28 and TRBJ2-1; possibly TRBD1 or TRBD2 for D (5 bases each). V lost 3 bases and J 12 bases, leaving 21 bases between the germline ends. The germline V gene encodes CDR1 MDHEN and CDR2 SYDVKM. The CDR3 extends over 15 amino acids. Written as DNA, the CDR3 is TGTGCCAGCAGTTTGTGGGGACCACCCCTAATAGGGCAGTTCTTC. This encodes CASSLWGPPLIGQFF.

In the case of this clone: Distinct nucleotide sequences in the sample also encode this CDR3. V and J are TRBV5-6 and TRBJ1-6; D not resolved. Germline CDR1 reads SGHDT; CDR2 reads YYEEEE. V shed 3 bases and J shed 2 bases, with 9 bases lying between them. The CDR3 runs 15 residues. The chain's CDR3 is CASSSVAAYNSPLHF. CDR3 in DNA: TGTGCCAGCAGCTCGGTTGCAGCCTATAATTCACCCCTCCACTTT.

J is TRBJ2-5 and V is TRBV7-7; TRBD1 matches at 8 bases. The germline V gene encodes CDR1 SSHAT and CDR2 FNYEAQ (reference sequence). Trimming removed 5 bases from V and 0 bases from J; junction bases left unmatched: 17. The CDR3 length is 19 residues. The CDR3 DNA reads TGTGCCAGCAGCGCCCAGGGGGCGTATTCCGCTCTCCACCAAGAGACCCAGTACTTC. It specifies CASSAQGAYSALHQETQYF.

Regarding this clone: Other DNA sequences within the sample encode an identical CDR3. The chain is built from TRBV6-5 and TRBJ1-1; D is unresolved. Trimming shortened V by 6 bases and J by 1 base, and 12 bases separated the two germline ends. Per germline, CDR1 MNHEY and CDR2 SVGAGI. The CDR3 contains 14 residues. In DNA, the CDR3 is TGTGCCAGCAGAACACGGGAATGGAACACTGAAGCTTTCTTT. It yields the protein CASRTREWNTEAFF.

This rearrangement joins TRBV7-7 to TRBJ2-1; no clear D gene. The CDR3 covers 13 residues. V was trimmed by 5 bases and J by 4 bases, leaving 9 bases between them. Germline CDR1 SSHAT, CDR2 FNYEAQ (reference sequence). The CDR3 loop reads CASSTMLYNEQFF. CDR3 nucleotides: TGTGCCAGCAGCACCATGCTATACAATGAGCAGTTCTTC.

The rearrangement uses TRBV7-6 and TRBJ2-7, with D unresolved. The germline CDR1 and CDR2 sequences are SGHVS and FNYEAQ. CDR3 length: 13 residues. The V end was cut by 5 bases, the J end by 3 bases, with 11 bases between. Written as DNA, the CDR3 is TGTGCCAGCAGCACTGGACCGAACTACGAGCAGTACTTC. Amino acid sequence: CASSTGPNYEQYF.

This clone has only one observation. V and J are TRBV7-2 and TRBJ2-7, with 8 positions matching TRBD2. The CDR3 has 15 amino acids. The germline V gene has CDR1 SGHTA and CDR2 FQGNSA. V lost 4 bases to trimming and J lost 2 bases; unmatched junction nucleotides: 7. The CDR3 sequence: CASSSESGGPYEQYF. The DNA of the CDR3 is TGTGCCAGCAGCTCGGAGAGCGGGGGCCCCTACGAGCAGTACTTC.